The present entry profiles one T cell receptor (beta chain) with its context. Its antigen is as yet unknown. From the RACE reads, TCRdb called clonotypes with MiXCR, one entry per CDR3 protein. The sample includes some 89,000 distinct CDR3 sequences, 25% to 35% of them seen just once. The sample belongs to a study of human T cells and chemical hapten exposure. Turning to the study itself: DPC at 2% was the sensitizing agent, placed on roughly 2 cm by roughly 2 cm of upper inner arm skin.

There are 14 residues in the CDR3. CDR1 is DFQATT and CDR2 is SNEGSKA in the germline V gene (reference sequence). Germline trimming cut 1 base from V and 6 bases from J; bases unmatched to any gene: 6. Time point meaning: patch test 3, about 24 weeks after DPC sensitization. Treatment here: therapeutic diphenylcyclopropenone sensitization with weekly scalp DPC. Study outcomes and limitations: Donors had alopecia, so their immune response may differ from healthy people's. With patch test score, the counts of PT1 expanded TCRs showed a positive correlation.

This sequence originates from a middle-aged man with alopecia areata. Some clones in this sample may be carry-over from other donors' samples. V usage is TRBV20-1 and J usage is TRBJ2-3, with 8 bases lining up with TRBD1. The material was whole blood, obtained in connection with sensitization to the hapten diphenylcyclopropenone (DPC). CDR3 protein: CSARGRGRVDTQYF. DNA of the CDR3: TGCAGTGCTAGAGGCAGGGGGCGCGTGGATACGCAGTATTTT.